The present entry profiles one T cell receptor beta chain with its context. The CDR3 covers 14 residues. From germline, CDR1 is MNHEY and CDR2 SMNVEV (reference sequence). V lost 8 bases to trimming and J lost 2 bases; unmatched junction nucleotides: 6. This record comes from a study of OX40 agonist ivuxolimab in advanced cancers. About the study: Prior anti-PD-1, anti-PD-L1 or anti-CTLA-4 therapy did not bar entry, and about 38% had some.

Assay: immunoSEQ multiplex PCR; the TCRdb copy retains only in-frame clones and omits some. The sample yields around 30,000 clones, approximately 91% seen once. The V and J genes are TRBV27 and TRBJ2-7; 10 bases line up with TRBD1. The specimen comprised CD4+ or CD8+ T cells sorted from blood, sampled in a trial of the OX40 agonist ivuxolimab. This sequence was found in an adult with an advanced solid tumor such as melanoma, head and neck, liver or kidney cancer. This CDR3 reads CASSLGQGAYEQYF. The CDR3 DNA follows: TGTGCCAGCTCCCTTGGACAGGGGGCCTACGAGCAGTACTTC.